Many counts were recorded for the clone carrying this T cell receptor (beta chain). Its matching antigen is unknown. cDNA carried unique molecular identifiers, and a universal primer site was added by template switching. From the 5' RACE reads, TCRdb called clonotypes with MiXCR, one entry per CDR3 protein. Among 100,000 to 110,000 distinct CDR3 sequences listed, under 6.5% were seen once. These data are taken from a study of identical twins. Study conclusions and caveats: Whereas memory repertoires showed no such difference, abundant cord blood beta clonotypes carried fewer insertions.

Trimming removed 5 bases at V and 7 bases at J, with 14 bases between. Germline CDR1 and CDR2: LNHDA and SQIVND (reference sequence). CDR3 length: 14 amino acids. The clonotype was recovered from a woman aged 45-59 years in good health. V and J are TRBV19 and TRBJ2-2, with D perhaps TRBD1 (5 bases). What was sequenced was memory T cells sorted from blood. The DNA for the CDR3 is TGTGCCAGTAGTCTCCAGGGTCAAGTCGGGGAGCTGTTTTTT. This translates into CASSLQGQVGELFF. Filled out from reference TRBV19 and TRBJ2-2, the complete variable domain reads DGGITQSPKYLFRKEGQNVTLSCEQNLNHDAMYWYRQDPGQGLRLIYYSQIVNDFQKGDIAEGYSVSREKKESFPLTVTSAQKNPTAFYLCASSLQGQVGELFFGEGSRLTVL.